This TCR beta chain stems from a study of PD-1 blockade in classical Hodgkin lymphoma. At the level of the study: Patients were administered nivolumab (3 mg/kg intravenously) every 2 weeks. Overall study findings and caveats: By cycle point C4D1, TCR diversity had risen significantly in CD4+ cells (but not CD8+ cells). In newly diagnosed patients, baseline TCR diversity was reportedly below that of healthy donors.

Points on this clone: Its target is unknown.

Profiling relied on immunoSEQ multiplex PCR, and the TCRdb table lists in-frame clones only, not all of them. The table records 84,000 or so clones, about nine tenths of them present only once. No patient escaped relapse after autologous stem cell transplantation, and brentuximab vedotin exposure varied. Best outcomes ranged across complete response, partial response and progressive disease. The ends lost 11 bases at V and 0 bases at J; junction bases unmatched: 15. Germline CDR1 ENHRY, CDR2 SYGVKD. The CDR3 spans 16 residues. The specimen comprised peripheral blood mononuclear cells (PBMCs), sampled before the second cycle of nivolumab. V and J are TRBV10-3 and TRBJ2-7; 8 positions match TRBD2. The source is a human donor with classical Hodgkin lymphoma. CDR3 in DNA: TGTGCCTCCGAGGCTAGCGGGCCATCCTACTCCTACGAGCAGTACTTC. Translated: CASEASGPSYSYEQYF.